This paragraph reports one T cell receptor (beta chain). This CDR3 comprises 17 residues. Germline loops: CDR1 SEHNR, CDR2 FQNEAQ (reference sequence). Unmatched junction bases numbered 7, after V lost 1 base and J lost 2 bases. The repertoire was sequenced with immunoSEQ multiplex PCR; TCRdb's copy has only in-frame clones and lacks some. The table records about 47,000 clones, approximately 78% of them present only once. This specimen comes from a study of blood T cell repertoires in COVID-19. V is TRBV7-9 and J is TRBJ2-3, with TRBD2 matching 9 bases. Sequenced input: peripheral blood. This TCR came from a human donor with acute or convalescent COVID-19. The donor label of this sample is uncertain. The CDR3 coding sequence is TGTGCCAGCAGCTTAGGCGGGGGGGAAGGGAACACAGATACGCAGTATTTT. Protein product: CASSLGGGEGNTDTQYF.